The source of this T cell receptor (beta chain) is a study of vaccination effects on CD4 cells after COVID-19. Study at large: Vaccination of participants consisted of two doses of either the BNT162b2 or mRNA-1273 vaccine. General study results and limits: By a late point after vaccination, infection- and vaccine-induced clones had shrunk markedly through clonal contraction.

With 6 bases removed from V and 2 bases from J, the gap between germline ends came to 6 bases. CDR1 MNHEY and CDR2 SMNVEV come from the germline V gene (reference sequence). The length of the CDR3 is 12 residues. Using viral peptide pools, the ViraFEST assay grew out antigen-specific CD4+ T cells prior to sequencing. Having been cultured for ten to eleven days, the cells underwent CD4+ T cell isolation. In the vaccine recipients, nucleocapsid antibodies were negative and there was no prior SARS-CoV-2 infection. Roughly 2.1 million PBMC per well were cultured with around 10 IU/ml IL-2 and 7.5 to 10 ug/ml peptides. Of note for this clone: The antigen remains undetermined.

The repertoire was sequenced with immunoSEQ multiplex PCR; TCRdb's copy has only in-frame clones and lacks some. The sample contains about 24,000 clones, 55% to 75% of which appear only once. The chain is built from TRBV27 and TRBJ2-3, with D uncertain. Source: CD4+ T cells from PBMCs cultured with HCoV-OC43 spike peptides, taken before COVID-19 vaccination. Subset indicated: HCoV-OC43 spike overlapping peptide pool stimulation. The sequence was collected from a human donor who received a COVID-19 vaccine. The CDR3 sequence: CASRRTTDTQYF. The CDR3 coding sequence is TGTGCCAGCAGAAGAACCACAGATACGCAGTATTTT.